This TCR beta chain stems from a study of T cell repertoires in urothelial bladder cancer (dated by TCRdb to 2018 to 2020). The study in broad terms: Of the roughly 12 resected lesions, three were clinically staged as cT0, three as cTa, three as cT1 and three as cT2 or greater. TCR repertoire clonality in bladder tumors was compared with TCR repertoire clonality in benign bladder inflammation. A total of roughly 11 resected bladder lesions, made up of urothelial carcinoma (UC+) and benign (UC-) specimens, were studied. Approximately twelve patients with bladder lesions who were undergoing transurethral resection were prospectively identified. What the work shows at the level of the full study, not this receptor alone: Median tumor infiltrating lymphocyte percentage was more than 1.5% in carcinoma specimens and roughly 12% in benign specimens. Fewer T cells were found in urothelial carcinoma specimens than in benign specimens, with medians of roughly 5,600 and 26,000, respectively. In carcinoma specimens, up to about 17% of infiltrating lymphocytes were accounted for by a single T-cell clone, compared with 2% to 2.5% in benign specimens.

Bladder lesion specimens were obtained at transurethral resection and were stored at -80C. DNA was isolated from the bladder specimens obtained at transurethral resection. The CDR3 has 12 amino acids, counting the end cysteine and phenylalanine. Of the read, only the CDR3 DNA is kept; its 36 bases are in frame from base 1. CDR1 and CDR2 were assigned from the germline V gene as SGHTA and FQGNSA. Trimming at the junction amounts to 5 bases on V and 3 bases on J, and the germline ends lie 6 bases apart. Regarding this clone: No cognate antigen has been identified for it. Nothing much larger sits one base from this clone, and base qualities are not available.

The TCR beta chain CDR3 region was sequenced with the immunoSEQ assay. The source study handled its data this way. For each specimen, the T-cell fraction, clonal dominance, and maximum TCR clone frequency were calculated. In its TCRdb copy, this immuneACCESS table keeps in-frame sequences only and misses some clones. Where compared with another copy, unresolved V genes explain less than half of these, and the others have no known cause. D and trimming were read from the DNA, whereas the V and J calls and clone size are those reported in that table. In this sample the table shows some 14,000 clones, less than 75% of which occur a single time. The top ten constitute around 9.5% of the sample.

The receptor's source is a human donor with urothelial carcinoma. The sample comprised tumor-infiltrating cells from bladder cancer. The chain employs TRBV7-2 and TRBJ2-3; the D gene lacks a confident call. The CDR3 region has the sequence CASSPTTDTQYF. At the DNA level, the sequence is TGTGCCAGCAGCCCTACTACAGATACGCAGTATTTT.